This TCR beta chain is drawn from a study of identical twins. The V and J ends lost 5 bases and 10 bases, in that order; junction bases with no gene match: 13. The CDR3 is made up of 15 amino acids. Germline CDR1 and CDR2: MNHEY and SVGEGT. TCRdb recomputed calls from the 5' RACE reads with MiXCR, one row per CDR3 protein. The sample lists 400,000 to 500,000 distinct CDR3 sequences, about a fifth seen once, with around 12% in the top ten. This clonotype showed up just a few times. Material for sequencing was naive T cells sorted from blood. This sequence joins TRBV6-2 or TRBV6-3 and TRBJ2-1; 8 positions match TRBD2. The clonotype comes from a man between 45 and 60 years old in good health. For the CDR3, the DNA is TGTGCCAGCAGTCCACCCCGGGAGGGTCGGCGGGAGCAGTTCTTC. Protein sequence: CASSPPREGRREQFF.